This TCR beta chain was identified during a study of blood T cell repertoires in COVID-19. This clone showed up just once. Original handling: Using reference gene primer amplification, nucleated cell counts were estimated. TCRdb's table, derived via immunoSEQ multiplex PCR, lists solely in-frame clones and lacks some. V and J calls and clone size are those listed in that table; D and trimming were worked out from the DNA. The table lists some 460,000 clones, roughly 85% of them singletons. Allocation to cohorts depended on clinical history reported by the participants. CDR1 and CDR2 from the germline V gene are MDHEN and SYDVKM. The CDR3 has 14 residues. The V end lost 3 bases, the J end lost 4 bases, and 10 bases lay between the germline ends.

The chain recombines TRBV28 with TRBJ1-3; TRBD1 might be the D (5 bases). What was sequenced was PBMCs or T cells enriched from blood (not recorded which). The sequence was obtained from a woman aged 18-29 years with acute COVID-19. CDR3 nucleotides: TGTGCCAGCAGTTTTACAGGCCGGGGAAACACCATATATTTT. It codes for CASSFTGRGNTIYF.